Listed here is a single TCR beta chain. Libraries were prepared by immunoSEQ multiplex PCR; TCRdb keeps only in-frame clonotypes and omits some of them. The top ten hold less than 6% of the sample, which has around 150,000 clones, 65% to 85% seen once. Recovered status in Cohort 3 required two negative PCRs, clearance, or symptom resolution. CDR1 LGHNT and CDR2 FRNRAP come from the germline V gene. Trimming took 0 bases from V and 3 from J, leaving 9 bases between them. The CDR3 spans 15 residues. This specimen belongs to a study of blood T cell repertoires in COVID-19. The sequencing sample was made of PBMCs or T cells enriched from blood (not recorded which). The chain is built from TRBV12-5 and TRBJ1-5; a weak D match, TRBD1 (6 bases). This TCR derives from a man in his forties who had recovered from COVID-19. As DNA, the CDR3 is TGTGCTAGTGGTTTGGTACAGGGAGTCAATCAGCCCCAGCATTTT. Translation: CASGLVQGVNQPQHF.